Listed below are T cell receptor beta chains from one sample, sequenced in a study of PD-L1 blockade in urothelial cancer. Clones were sequenced by immunoSEQ multiplex PCR, and TCRdb holds only the in-frame ones, with some missing. The table records 80,000 to 100,000 clones, 82% of them present only once. The input for sequencing was PBMCs, taken around atezolizumab (anti-PD-L1) treatment. The receptors originated from a man between 70 and 80 years old with urothelial cancer. CDR3s include the opening cysteine and the closing phenylalanine or tryptophan. The D gene is left open where the match is weak. Clone size is not always given. Where it is, it says once, few, many or a class for expanded clones.

d_call clone_size j_call v_call cdr3_aa cdr3_nt
NA NA TRBJ2-5 TRBV27 CASSLRGPETQYF TGTGCCAGCAGTTTAAGGGGCCCGGAGACCCAGTACTTC
NA NA TRBJ1-6 TRBV5-1 CASSSRQADNSPLHF TGCGCCAGCAGCTCCCGACAGGCTGATAATTCACCCCTCCACTTT
TRBD1 NA TRBJ1-5 TRBV4-1 CASSQDQRGLGQPQHF TGCGCCAGCAGCCAAGATCAGAGGGGGCTGGGTCAGCCCCAGCATTTT
TRBD2 NA TRBJ2-3 TRBV29-1 CSVGGRGYTDTQYF TGCAGCGTTGGCGGGCGGGGGTACACAGATACGCAGTATTTT
NA NA TRBJ2-3 TRBV6-1 CASSEAGHPQDTQYF TGTGCCAGCAGTGAAGCGGGCCACCCGCAAGATACGCAGTATTTT
NA NA TRBJ1-3 TRBV9 CASSGGQGGWGNTIYF TGTGCCAGCAGCGGGGGGCAAGGCGGATGGGGAAACACCATATATTTT
TRBD1 NA TRBJ1-1 TRBV2 CASSEGRGRTEAFF TGTGCCAGCAGTGAAGGCAGGGGGCGAACTGAAGCTTTCTTT
TRBD1 NA TRBJ1-2 TRBV11-2 CASSPGQGQGYTF TGTGCCAGCAGCCCAGGACAGGGTCAAGGCTACACCTTC
TRBD1 NA TRBJ1-1 TRBV18 CASSPGTTGSQAFF TGTGCCAGCTCACCAGGGACGACAGGGTCCCAAGCTTTCTTT
NA NA TRBJ2-1 TRBV11-3 CASSLDLGAHEQFF TGTGCCAGCAGCTTAGATCTGGGGGCCCATGAGCAGTTCTTC
TRBD1 few TRBJ2-4 TRBV7-8 CASSPTGVTAKNIQYF TGTGCCAGCAGCCCTACAGGGGTGACGGCCAAAAACATTCAGTACTTC
TRBD2 NA TRBJ2-1 TRBV7-3 CASSLAGDNEQFF TGTGCCAGCAGCTTAGCGGGGGACAATGAGCAGTTCTTC
TRBD1 NA TRBJ2-5 TRBV11-2 CASSPGQGAQTQYF TGTGCCAGCAGCCCGGGACAGGGGGCCCAGACCCAGTACTTC
TRBD1 NA TRBJ2-7 TRBV6-1 CASRAGTGGSEQYF TGTGCCAGCAGGGCCGGGACAGGGGGAAGCGAGCAGTACTTC
TRBD1 NA TRBJ2-1 TRBV19 CASRNVGGTGVRNEQFF TGTGCCAGTAGAAATGTGGGGGGGACAGGGGTTAGGAATGAGCAGTTCTTC
TRBD2 once TRBJ2-4 TRBV5-1 CASSLGREGGIIQYF TGCGCCAGCAGCTTGGGCCGGGAGGGAGGAATCATTCAGTACTTC
NA once TRBJ1-1 TRBV11-2 CASSLYRNTEAFF TGTGCCAGCAGCTTATATAGGAACACTGAAGCTTTCTTT
TRBD2 NA TRBJ2-7 TRBV7-9 CASRNSAGGSSYEQYF TGTGCCAGCAGAAATTCGGCGGGCGGGAGCTCCTACGAGCAGTACTTC
NA NA TRBJ1-2 TRBV5-8 CASTVGTGDNYGYTF TGTGCCAGCACCGTTGGGACTGGCGACAACTATGGCTACACCTTC
NA few TRBJ2-2 TRBV7-9 CASSPREGAGTGELFF TGTGCCAGCAGCCCCCGGGAGGGGGCAGGCACCGGGGAGCTGTTTTTT
NA NA TRBJ1-3 TRBV15 CATSDFQDIGGNTIYF TGTGCCACCAGCGATTTTCAGGACATCGGAGGAAACACCATATATTTT
TRBD2 NA TRBJ2-1 TRBV5-5 CASRMGLAGNNEQFF TGTGCCAGCAGAATGGGGCTAGCGGGGAACAATGAGCAGTTCTTC
TRBD1 NA TRBJ2-1 TRBV18 CASSPLDRGNEQFF TGTGCCAGCTCACCCCTGGACAGGGGCAATGAGCAGTTCTTC
TRBD2 NA TRBJ2-5 TRBV5-4 CASTLRTSGSGETQYF TGTGCCAGCACCCTACGGACTAGCGGGAGCGGGGAGACCCAGTACTTC
NA NA TRBJ1-3 TRBV18 CASSPINSGGLPNTIYF TGTGCCAGCTCACCGATCAATTCCGGGGGGCTTCCAAACACCATATATTTT
NA few TRBJ1-5 TRBV29-1 CSVGGSGPQHF TGCAGCGTTGGCGGGAGCGGGCCCCAGCATTTT
NA NA TRBJ2-3 TRBV5-1 CASSLGAFTDTQYF TGCGCCAGCAGCTTGGGAGCGTTCACAGATACGCAGTATTTT
NA NA TRBJ2-3 TRBV10-3 CAVSSRTTSTDTQYF TGTGCCGTCTCCTCGAGGACTACTAGCACAGATACGCAGTATTTT